Listed below are T cell receptor beta chains from one sample, sequenced in a study of identical twins. A single record per CDR3 protein comes from TCRdb applying MiXCR to the 5' RACE reads. The sample yields fewer than 900,000 distinct CDR3 sequences, about 20% seen once. The data were also submitted as part of a second study, on T cells expressing NK-cell markers.

The sequencing input was PBMCs. Receptor source: a woman between 18 and 30 years old in good health. The CDR3 runs from the conserved cysteine through the conserved F or W. D genes are given only for firm matches. Clone size is not always given. Where it is, it says once, few, many or a class for expanded clones.

j_call | d_call | clone_size | v_call | cdr3_aa | cdr3_nt
TRBJ2-5 | - | few | TRBV7-9 | CASSLPRNQETQYF | TGTGCCAGCAGCCTCCCGAGGAACCAAGAGACCCAGTACTTC
TRBJ2-2 | TRBD2 | - | TRBV12-3/TRBV12-4 | CAISSNLGIGGGATGELFF | TGTGCCATCAGTTCCAACCTCGGAATCGGCGGGGGTGCCACCGGGGAGCTGTTTTTT
TRBJ2-3 | - | - | TRBV10-1 | CASSDLQGRSLGTQYF | TGCGCCAGCAGTGATCTTCAGGGGAGAAGCTTGGGTACGCAGTATTTT
TRBJ2-3 | TRBD2 | - | TRBV14 | CASSPMTGGITDTQYF | TGTGCCAGCAGCCCTATGACGGGAGGGATCACAGATACGCAGTATTTT
TRBJ2-1 | - | - | TRBV4-3 | CASSQDFSEQFF | TGCGCCAGCAGCCAAGATTTCTCTGAGCAGTTCTTC
TRBJ2-3 | - | few | TRBV12-3/TRBV12-4 | CASTGLVDSTDTQYF | TGTGCCAGCACCGGGCTGGTCGACTCTACAGATACGCAGTATTTT
TRBJ2-7 | TRBD1 | few | TRBV7-9 | CASSSTGGPYEQYF | TGTGCCAGCAGCTCAACAGGGGGTCCCTACGAGCAGTACTTC
TRBJ2-1 | TRBD2 | - | TRBV6-1 | CASSPKWGLAVRQFF | TGTGCCAGCAGCCCGAAATGGGGACTAGCGGTGCGGCAGTTCTTC
TRBJ2-2 | - | few | TRBV29-1 | CSVEVGTANTGELFF | TGCAGCGTTGAAGTGGGAACAGCGAACACCGGGGAGCTGTTTTTT
TRBJ2-5 | - | - | TRBV11-2 | CASSSGPTQETQYF | TGTGCCAGCAGCTCAGGGCCTACCCAAGAGACCCAGTACTTC
TRBJ2-3 | TRBD2 | - | TRBV29-1 | CSVGGASGLTDTQYF | TGCAGCGTTGGAGGGGCTAGCGGTCTCACAGATACGCAGTATTTT
TRBJ2-3 | TRBD2 | - | TRBV19 | CASRRTGLPSGDTQYF | TGTGCCAGCCGAAGAACGGGACTACCTTCGGGAGATACGCAGTATTTT
TRBJ2-3 | - | many | TRBV4-3 | CASSQAAHPAPDGDTQYF | TGCGCCAGCAGCCAAGCAGCCCACCCGGCCCCAGACGGAGATACGCAGTATTTT
TRBJ2-1 | - | - | TRBV7-2 | CASSLVPLNEQFF | TGTGCCAGCAGCTTAGTTCCGCTGAATGAGCAGTTCTTC
TRBJ1-3 | - | many | TRBV15 | CATSRPESRTGNTIYF | TGTGCCACCAGCAGGCCCGAGTCGAGAACTGGAAACACCATATATTTT
TRBJ2-2 | - | few | TRBV5-5 | CASSQNQQGQNTGELFF | TGTGCCAGCAGCCAAAACCAACAGGGACAGAACACCGGGGAGCTGTTTTTT
TRBJ2-7 | TRBD1 | few | TRBV5-5 | CASSLTGEEQYF | TGTGCCAGCAGCTTGACAGGGGAAGAGCAGTACTTC
TRBJ2-5 | - | - | TRBV5-1 | CASSLGAASQETQYF | TGCGCCAGCAGCTTGGGCGCGGCTTCCCAAGAGACCCAGTACTTC
TRBJ1-1 | - | - | TRBV5-1 | CASSPTTRGVGTEAFF | TGCGCCAGCAGCCCAACTACAAGGGGGGTAGGGACTGAAGCTTTCTTT
TRBJ2-7 | - | many | TRBV25-1 | CASSESGNSYEQYF | TGTGCCAGCAGTGAATCAGGGAATAGCTACGAGCAGTACTTC
TRBJ2-1 | - | few | TRBV9 | CASSVVGPNGGEQFF | TGTGCCAGCAGCGTAGTGGGGCCCAACGGGGGTGAGCAGTTCTTC
TRBJ2-1 | - | few | TRBV20-1 | CSARKGAFTNEQFF | TGCAGTGCTAGAAAGGGAGCGTTCACGAATGAGCAGTTCTTC
TRBJ2-2 | - | few | TRBV20-1 | CSARGRGELFF | TGCAGTGCTAGGGGGAGGGGGGAGCTGTTTTTT
TRBJ2-1 | - | few | TRBV20-1 | CSARGVHSYNEQFF | TGCAGTGCTAGGGGGGTCCACTCCTACAATGAGCAGTTCTTC
TRBJ1-1 | - | few | TRBV20-1 | CSARNADKGNTEAFF | TGCAGTGCTAGAAACGCCGACAAGGGAAACACTGAAGCTTTCTTT
TRBJ2-1 | - | few | TRBV9 | CASSVTPTYSNEQFF | TGTGCCAGCAGCGTAACCCCTACGTACTCTAATGAGCAGTTCTTC
TRBJ2-1 | - | few | TRBV6-1 | CASSEPSRRYNEQFF | TGTGCCAGCAGTGAACCAAGCAGACGATACAATGAGCAGTTCTTC
TRBJ2-5 | - | few | TRBV6-2/TRBV6-3 | CASTHVPDATLETQYF | TGTGCCAGCACCCACGTCCCGGACGCTACCCTGGAGACCCAGTACTTC
TRBJ1-5 | - | few | TRBV5-1 | CASSVSGEPQHF | TGCGCCAGCAGCGTTTCGGGGGAGCCCCAGCATTTT
TRBJ2-5 | - | - | TRBV6-6 | CASGARVQETQYF | TGTGCCAGCGGGGCCCGGGTCCAAGAGACCCAGTACTTC
TRBJ1-5 | TRBD1 | - | TRBV12-3/TRBV12-4 | CASTTGGRQPQHF | TGTGCCAGCACTACAGGGGGCCGTCAGCCCCAGCATTTT
TRBJ1-1 | - | few | TRBV4-3 | CASSQDWQNTEAFF | TGCGCCAGCAGCCAAGATTGGCAGAACACTGAAGCTTTCTTT
TRBJ2-1 | - | few | TRBV5-8 | CASPRSDEQFF | TGTGCCAGCCCAAGAAGTGATGAGCAGTTCTTC
TRBJ2-2 | - | - | TRBV4-1 | CASSHPPGVGGELFF | TGCGCCAGCAGCCACCCCCCAGGGGTTGGCGGGGAGCTGTTTTTT
TRBJ2-4 | TRBD1 | - | TRBV11-3 | CASSKTGGRGSIQYF | TGTGCCAGCAGTAAAACAGGGGGCAGGGGTTCCATTCAGTACTTC
TRBJ2-5 | TRBD2 | - | TRBV7-2 | CASSLESLRGGETQYF | TGTGCCAGCAGCTTAGAAAGCCTCCGCGGGGGGGAGACCCAGTACTTC
TRBJ2-2 | - | - | TRBV5-1 | CASSLGTTTNTGELFF | TGCGCCAGCAGCTTGGGGACCACCACGAACACCGGGGAGCTGTTTTTT
TRBJ2-7 | TRBD1 | - | TRBV6-1 | CAGGQALYEQYF | TGTGCCGGAGGACAGGCCCTCTACGAGCAGTACTTC
TRBJ2-5 | - | - | TRBV20-1 | CSAREAVQETQYF | TGCAGTGCTAGGGAAGCGGTCCAAGAGACCCAGTACTTC
TRBJ2-3 | - | few | TRBV29-1 | CSVVRKWGETDTQYF | TGCAGCGTTGTGCGAAAGTGGGGGGAAACAGATACGCAGTATTTT
TRBJ2-2 | - | many | TRBV7-9 | CASSQGRTGELFF | TGTGCCAGCAGCCAGGGTCGGACCGGGGAGCTGTTTTTT
TRBJ2-5 | - | - | TRBV11-2 | CASSLEPSIQETQYF | TGTGCCAGCAGCTTAGAACCGAGCATACAAGAGACCCAGTACTTC
TRBJ1-2 | - | - | TRBV10-3 | CAISAGIYGYTF | TGTGCCATCAGTGCAGGGATCTATGGCTACACCTTC
TRBJ2-7 | - | - | TRBV15 | CATSRGVKVEQYF | TGTGCCACCAGCAGAGGGGTAAAAGTTGAGCAGTACTTC
TRBJ1-2 | - | few | TRBV5-1 | CASSVTLEKGYTF | TGCGCCAGCAGTGTAACGCTCGAAAAAGGCTACACCTTC
TRBJ2-3 | - | few | TRBV5-5 | CASSRQTGLLTDTQYF | TGTGCCAGCAGCCGACAGACAGGTCTTCTCACAGATACGCAGTATTTT
TRBJ2-1 | TRBD2 | - | TRBV4-1 | CASSKTTSGSYNEQFF | TGCGCCAGCAGCAAAACTACTAGCGGGTCCTACAATGAGCAGTTCTTC
TRBJ1-1 | - | few | TRBV7-8 | CASAPVLNTEAFF | TGTGCCTCCGCCCCAGTCTTGAACACTGAAGCTTTCTTT
TRBJ1-3 | - | few | TRBV4-3 | CASSRTRQIGNTIYF | TGCGCCAGCAGCCGGACGAGGCAGATTGGAAACACCATATATTTT
TRBJ1-4 | - | many | TRBV7-2 | CASSARALGEKLFF | TGTGCCAGCAGCGCCAGGGCCCTGGGGGAAAAACTGTTTTTT
TRBJ2-7 | - | - | TRBV11-3 | CASSFSISKGDEQYF | TGTGCCAGCAGCTTCTCCATCTCTAAAGGTGACGAGCAGTACTTC
TRBJ2-1 | - | few | TRBV20-1 | CSARAPRGVEQFF | TGCAGTGCTAGAGCCCCCCGTGGGGTTGAGCAGTTCTTC